Included here is one T cell receptor (beta chain) sequence, with context. This clonotype was detected only a few times. Its specific antigen is unknown. Base quality data are lacking; no much larger clone is found one base away. To prepare the library, 5' RACE was applied. Instrument on record: NextSeq 500. In the TCR library protocol, a unique molecular identifier was attached to each TCR cDNA molecule so that PCR and sequencing errors could be corrected. In the authors' own workflow: TCR identification, UMI-based error correction and CDR3 extraction were all carried out with Decombinator tools. Expanded TCRs were defined as those above a frequency of 2 per 1,000, corresponding to the top 1% of the tumor frequency distribution. Renyi diversity was computed with the R vegan package after each repertoire had been subsampled 100 times to 5,000 TCRs. CDR3 similarity networks were built from amino acid triplet string-kernel similarity, connecting CDR3s with pairwise similarity above 0.82. In-frame beta chains were kept once TCRdb had trimmed the public reads at Q25 with fastp and called clones with MiXCR. CDR3 protein sequences are deduplicated, and each keeps its most common genes and DNA. TCRdb, not the authors, supplied the V and J calls. Recorded for this sample are about 43,000 distinct CDR3 sequences; about 22% of them occurred a single time. The top ten clones comprise less than 9% of the sample.

This entry belongs to a study of spatial heterogeneity in lung cancer (dated by TCRdb to about 2019). Concerning the study at large: Donors were over 60 patients with early-stage, untreated non-small cell lung cancer from the lung TRACERx cohort. Follow-up PBMC samples were sequenced whenever available, and the median time to follow-up was about 24 months after resection. Beta-chain transcripts were consistently detected in greater numbers than alpha-chain transcripts, which likely reflected higher beta-chain transcript abundance. In the raw uncorrected reads, each unique combination of TCR and UMI appeared on average more than ten times. The study quantitatively compared TCR alpha and beta repertoires across multiple tumor regions, matched nontumor lung and blood in non-small cell lung cancer. The study linked features of the TCR repertoire to counts of nonsynonymous mutations, which were determined by whole-exome sequencing of tumor tissue. At surgery, hundreds of tumor regions, approximately 64 matched nontumor lung samples and 50 to 60 PBMC samples were TCR-sequenced for both alpha and beta chains.

Reading from cysteine to phenylalanine, the CDR3 counts 14 amino acids. The kept DNA is CDR3 alone, 42 bases in frame from the first base. As encoded in the germline V gene, CDR1 is SQVTM while CDR2 is ANQGSEA. Relative to germline, V is missing 4 bases and J is missing 4 bases, with 9 bases of the junction outside any gene match. What the study reported, not specific to this receptor: Ubiquitous expanded tumor TCRs were detected in blood more often at tumor resection than at routine follow-up. Confirming at a functional level the hypothesis that regional TCRs recognize regional mutations was considered to require additional single-cell paired TCR alpha and beta sequencing. Only approximately 13 patients were included in the comparisons of baseline and follow-up blood repertoires.

The time point label for this specimen denotes: blood at routine non-recurrence follow-up after resection. TCR sequencing used whole RNA extracted from tumor and nontumor lung tissue, or from cryopreserved PBMC samples, without cell sorting. A patient was chosen for TCR sequencing only when enough RNA was available from at least two tumor regions. Sequenced material: PBMCs, taken at follow-up. The sequence was collected from a female donor with early-stage non-small cell lung cancer. The rearranged chain carries TRBV29-1 and TRBJ1-2; 7 middle bases align to TRBD1. The nucleotide sequence is given as TGCAGCGTTGGCCACAGGGGATCTGGCTATGGCTACACCTTC. Translated, it reads CSVGHRGSGYGYTF. The entire variable domain, with the stretches around the CDR3 drawn from the reference TRBV29-1 and TRBJ1-2 proteins, is SAVISQKPSRDICQRGTSLTIQCQVDSQVTMMFWYRQQPGQSLTLIATANQGSEATYESGFVIDKFPISRPNLTFSTLTVSNMSPEDSSIYLCSVGHRGSGYGYTFGSGTRLTVV.